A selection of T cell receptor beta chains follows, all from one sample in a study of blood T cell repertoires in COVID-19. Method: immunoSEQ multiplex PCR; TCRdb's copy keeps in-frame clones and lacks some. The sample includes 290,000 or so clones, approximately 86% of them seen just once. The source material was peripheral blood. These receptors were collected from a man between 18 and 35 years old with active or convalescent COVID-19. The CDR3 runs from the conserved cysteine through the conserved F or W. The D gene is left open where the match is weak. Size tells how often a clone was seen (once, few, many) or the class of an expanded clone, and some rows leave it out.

CDR3nt: TGTGCCAGCATCCGGACAGGGGCCTATGGCTACACCTTC
CDR3aa: CASIRTGAYGYTF
d_gene: TRBD1
abundance: NA
v_gene: TRBV12-3/TRBV12-4
j_gene: TRBJ1-2

CDR3nt: TGCGCCAGCAGCTATTACGGACAGGGGAGGTCTAATGAAAAACTGTTTTTT
CDR3aa: CASSYYGQGRSNEKLFF
d_gene: TRBD1
abundance: NA
v_gene: TRBV5-1
j_gene: TRBJ1-4

CDR3nt: TGTGCCAGCAGCTTACACACCCGTGCTAGCACAGATACGCAGTATTTT
CDR3aa: CASSLHTRASTDTQYF
d_gene: NA
abundance: once
v_gene: TRBV7-2
j_gene: TRBJ2-3

CDR3nt: TGCGCCAGCAGCCACACTCCGGGACAGGGCACCGGGGAGCTGTTTTTT
CDR3aa: CASSHTPGQGTGELFF
d_gene: TRBD1
abundance: NA
v_gene: TRBV4-1
j_gene: TRBJ2-2

CDR3nt: TGTGCCAGCAGTTTATCGACCCTAGCGGGGACTCCTGGTGAGCAGTTCTTC
CDR3aa: CASSLSTLAGTPGEQFF
d_gene: TRBD2
abundance: once
v_gene: TRBV27
j_gene: TRBJ2-1

CDR3nt: TGTGCCAGTAGTCCCTTTAACAAGAACTATGGCTACACCTTC
CDR3aa: CASSPFNKNYGYTF
d_gene: NA
abundance: NA
v_gene: TRBV19
j_gene: TRBJ1-2

CDR3nt: TGTGCCAGCAGCCAAGAGCCGGGCGGGTTCGGGGAGCTGTTTTTT
CDR3aa: CASSQEPGGFGELFF
d_gene: NA
abundance: NA
v_gene: TRBV3-1/TRBV3-2
j_gene: TRBJ2-2

CDR3nt: TGCAGTGCTAGTATCGGTGGGAGCTCCTATAATTCACCCCTCCACTTT
CDR3aa: CSASIGGSSYNSPLHF
d_gene: NA
abundance: NA
v_gene: TRBV20-1
j_gene: TRBJ1-6

CDR3nt: TGTGCCAGCAGCTTGTCGGACAGGGGGCGTCACGAGCAGTACTTC
CDR3aa: CASSLSDRGRHEQYF
d_gene: TRBD1
abundance: NA
v_gene: TRBV5-6
j_gene: TRBJ2-7

CDR3nt: TGCGCCAGCGCGGGGGACAGGTCCTACGAGCAGTACTTC
CDR3aa: CASAGDRSYEQYF
d_gene: NA
abundance: few
v_gene: TRBV10-1
j_gene: TRBJ2-7

CDR3nt: TGTGCCAGCAGCCCGACCGGGACAGGGATTTATAATTCACCCCTCCACTTT
CDR3aa: CASSPTGTGIYNSPLHF
d_gene: TRBD1
abundance: NA
v_gene: TRBV9
j_gene: TRBJ1-6

CDR3nt: TGTGCCAGCAGGCACAGGGTTAGACAGCCCCAGCATTTT
CDR3aa: CASRHRVRQPQHF
d_gene: NA
abundance: NA
v_gene: TRBV6-5
j_gene: TRBJ1-5

CDR3nt: TGTGCCAGCAGTCCGGGACTAGGCACCGGGGAGCTGTTTTTT
CDR3aa: CASSPGLGTGELFF
d_gene: TRBD2
abundance: NA
v_gene: TRBV27
j_gene: TRBJ2-2

CDR3nt: TGTGCCAGTAGTATGAAGAGGGCCGACTATGGCTACACCTTC
CDR3aa: CASSMKRADYGYTF
d_gene: NA
abundance: NA
v_gene: TRBV19
j_gene: TRBJ1-2

CDR3nt: TGTGCCAGCAGCTCGGGACTAGCGGGAGGGAATGAGCAGTTCTTC
CDR3aa: CASSSGLAGGNEQFF
d_gene: TRBD2
abundance: NA
v_gene: TRBV7-3
j_gene: TRBJ2-1

CDR3nt: TGTGCCAGCAGTTTCACGGCAGGGTTGATTGGCACTGAAGCTTTCTTT
CDR3aa: CASSFTAGLIGTEAFF
d_gene: NA
abundance: NA
v_gene: TRBV11-2
j_gene: TRBJ1-1

CDR3nt: TGTGCCAGCAGTCCGATAGTTGCGGGAGATGGGGCCAACGTCCTGACTTTC
CDR3aa: CASSPIVAGDGANVLTF
d_gene: TRBD2
abundance: NA
v_gene: TRBV27
j_gene: TRBJ2-6

CDR3nt: TGTGCCAGCAGCCGCCCCGCTAGCGGGGCTTTGGTGCAGTACTTC
CDR3aa: CASSRPASGALVQYF
d_gene: TRBD2
abundance: NA
v_gene: TRBV7-9
j_gene: TRBJ2-7

CDR3nt: TGTGCCAGTAGGAGGAAACCCAATGAGCAGTTCTTC
CDR3aa: CASRRKPNEQFF
d_gene: NA
abundance: once
v_gene: TRBV19
j_gene: TRBJ2-1

CDR3nt: TGCGCCAGCAGCTTGGGTCAGGGGGCCATACCCCTCCACTTT
CDR3aa: CASSLGQGAIPLHF
d_gene: TRBD1
abundance: NA
v_gene: TRBV5-1
j_gene: TRBJ1-6

CDR3nt: TGTGCCAGCAGCTTGGCCGGGCCAGGGAGGAGAGAGACCCAGTACTTC
CDR3aa: CASSLAGPGRRETQYF
d_gene: NA
abundance: NA
v_gene: TRBV5-4
j_gene: TRBJ2-5

CDR3nt: TGTGCCAGCAGCAAAAGGCGCGCGGATTCACCCCTCCACTTT
CDR3aa: CASSKRRADSPLHF
d_gene: NA
abundance: once
v_gene: TRBV21-1
j_gene: TRBJ1-6

CDR3nt: TGTGCCAGCAGTACCCCGCGGGGGTATCAAGCCGAGCAGTACTTC
CDR3aa: CASSTPRGYQAEQYF
d_gene: TRBD2
abundance: few
v_gene: TRBV27
j_gene: TRBJ2-7

CDR3nt: TGTGCCAGCAGCCACGGTCTTCGCTCGGAAGAGACCCAGTACTTC
CDR3aa: CASSHGLRSEETQYF
d_gene: NA
abundance: NA
v_gene: TRBV5-4
j_gene: TRBJ2-5

CDR3nt: TGTGCCAGTAGTATGGGCTCCCCGAATGAGCAGTTCTTC
CDR3aa: CASSMGSPNEQFF
d_gene: NA
abundance: NA
v_gene: TRBV19
j_gene: TRBJ2-1

CDR3nt: TGTGCCAGCAGCACCGGGGGCAATCAGCCCCAGCATTTT
CDR3aa: CASSTGGNQPQHF
d_gene: NA
abundance: once
v_gene: TRBV6-2/TRBV6-3
j_gene: TRBJ1-5

CDR3nt: TGTGCCACCAGCAGAGGGGGGGAGAACTATGGCTACACCTTC
CDR3aa: CATSRGGENYGYTF
d_gene: NA
abundance: NA
v_gene: TRBV15
j_gene: TRBJ1-2

CDR3nt: TGTGCCACGCGATGGCAGGGGAGAGAGACCCAGTACTTC
CDR3aa: CATRWQGRETQYF
d_gene: NA
abundance: NA
v_gene: TRBV7-9
j_gene: TRBJ2-5

CDR3nt: TGTGCCAGCAGCCAGGGACAGGGGGCTTGGGGCTACACCTTC
CDR3aa: CASSQGQGAWGYTF
d_gene: TRBD1
abundance: NA
v_gene: TRBV5-6
j_gene: TRBJ1-2

CDR3nt: TGTGCCAGCAGTAAACTTAACTATGGCTACACCTTC
CDR3aa: CASSKLNYGYTF
d_gene: NA
abundance: NA
v_gene: TRBV7-2
j_gene: TRBJ1-2

CDR3nt: TGTGCCAGCAGCCAACAGGGTAACTATGGCTACACCTTC
CDR3aa: CASSQQGNYGYTF
d_gene: NA
abundance: NA
v_gene: TRBV3-1/TRBV3-2
j_gene: TRBJ1-2

CDR3nt: TGCGCCAGCAGCCATGGGACAGGGAACGCGTACGAGCAGTACTTC
CDR3aa: CASSHGTGNAYEQYF
d_gene: TRBD1
abundance: NA
v_gene: TRBV4-1
j_gene: TRBJ2-7

CDR3nt: TGTGCCAGTAGTATAGATCCCGCCTACAATGAGCAGTTCTTC
CDR3aa: CASSIDPAYNEQFF
d_gene: NA
abundance: NA
v_gene: TRBV19
j_gene: TRBJ2-1